What follows are 27 T cell receptor beta chains derived from one specimen sequenced in a study of blood T cell repertoires in COVID-19. TCRdb's table, derived via immunoSEQ multiplex PCR, lists solely in-frame clones and lacks some. The sample lists roughly 250,000 clones; 85% were seen once. Material: peripheral blood. The receptors stem from a man aged 35-49 years with acute or convalescent COVID-19.

This rearrangement joins TRBV5-5 to TRBJ2-7; D ambiguous. V was trimmed by 2 bases and J by 2 bases, leaving 11 bases between them. In germline, CDR1 is SGHKS, CDR2 YYEKEE (reference sequence). CDR3 length: 14 amino acids. For the CDR3, the DNA is TGTGCCAGCAGCTTACTACCCGGTACCTACGAGCAGTACTTC. Amino acids: CASSLLPGTYEQYF. Looking up the rest from reference TRBV5-5 and TRBJ2-7 gives the full variable domain: DAGVTQSPTHLIKTRGQQVTLRCSPISGHKSVSWYQQVLGQGPQFIFQYYEKEERGRGNFPDRFSARQFPNYSSELNVNALLLGDSALYLCASSLLPGTYEQYFGPGTRLTVT.

This clone was seen a handful of times. This chain connects TRBV6-5 to TRBJ1-4, with 10 positions matching TRBD1. The junction had 4 bases not matched to a gene; V was cut back by 7 bases and J by 5 bases. This CDR3 has 14 amino acids. Germline values: CDR1 MNHEY, CDR2 SVGAGI. The CDR3 DNA follows: TGTGCCAGCACTGGGACAGGGGACAATGAAAAACTGTTTTTT. It codes for CASTGTGDNEKLFF.

This clone was recorded only once. The rearrangement joins TRBV5-1 to TRBJ2-2; D perhaps matches TRBD1 (6 bases). Germline V lookup: CDR1 SGHRS, CDR2 YFSETQ. V shed 9 bases and J shed 6 bases, with 21 bases lying between them. The CDR3 runs 15 residues. In DNA, the CDR3 is TGCGCCACCAAGCTTGAAGTAGGGGGATCCGGGGAGCTGTTTTTT. Translation gives CATKLEVGGSGELFF.

The chain employs TRBV5-8 and TRBJ1-5; 9 bases align to TRBD1. The CDR3 extends over 16 amino acids. In germline, CDR1 is SGHTS, CDR2 YDEGEE. Losses at the gene ends were 0 bases for V and 7 bases for J; bases not matched to a gene: 8. CDR3 in DNA: TGTGCCAGCAGCTTGGATTTTGGGACAGGGAAACAGCCCCAGCATTTT. Its translation is CASSLDFGTGKQPQHF.

The table lists this clone with a few counts. The chain employs TRBV13 and TRBJ1-3, with TRBD1 as a possible D gene (6 bases). The V gene's germline CDR1 is PRHDT and CDR2 FYEKMQ (reference sequence). The CDR3 runs to 20 residues. Trimming shortened V by 5 bases and J by 0 bases, and 26 bases separated the two germline ends. The CDR3 protein is CASSPRVGDTYFFSGNTIYF. The CDR3 nucleotides are TGTGCCAGCAGCCCTAGAGTGGGGGACACCTATTTCTTCTCTGGAAACACCATATATTTT.

The CDR3 reads CASSGPGQGTYEQYF. The CDR3, as DNA: TGTGCCAGCAGTGGGCCGGGACAGGGGACCTACGAGCAGTACTTC. The chain carries TRBV2 and TRBJ2-7, with 10 bases identical to TRBD1. This CDR3 has 15 amino acids. Trimming removed 4 bases from V and 2 bases from J; junction bases left unmatched: 5. Germline CDR1 reads SNHLY; CDR2 reads FYNNEI.

The V gene is TRBV18, the J gene TRBJ2-2; D unresolved. The CDR3 loop spans 16 amino acids. Trimming stripped 0 bases from V and 1 base from J, with 9 bases between. Germline assignment: CDR1 KGHSH and CDR2 LQKENI. The CDR3 sequence is CASSPPNSLNTGELFF. The CDR3 coding sequence is TGTGCCAGCTCACCACCGAACAGCCTGAACACCGGGGAGCTGTTTTTT.

This sequence joins TRBV2 and TRBJ1-1; 7 bases fit TRBD1. The CDR3 has 15 residues. CDR1 SNHLY and CDR2 FYNNEI come from the germline V gene. The junction had 8 bases not matched to a gene; V was cut back by 4 bases and J by 3 bases. The CDR3 loop reads CASSVGRGRYTEAFF. The CDR3 DNA follows: TGTGCCAGCAGTGTCGGGAGGGGGCGGTACACTGAAGCTTTCTTT.

The chain has TRBV5-6 and TRBJ1-1; a weak D match, TRBD1 (5 bases). Trimming took 4 bases from V and 5 from J, leaving 15 bases between them. CDR1 is SGHDT and CDR2 is YYEEEE in the germline V gene. The CDR3 contains 14 residues. CDR3 sequence reads: CASSPGVLLTEAFF. DNA for the CDR3: TGTGCCAGCAGCCCGGGGGTCCTATTAACTGAAGCTTTCTTT.

This clone was seen more than once but under ten times. The chain joins TRBV6-6 to TRBJ1-4; no definite D call. This CDR3 has 14 residues. V was pared by 7 bases and J by 8 bases, with 17 bases between. The germline CDR1 and CDR2 sequences are MNHNY and SVGAGI (reference sequence). Here the CDR3 DNA reads TGTGCCAGCACGACCTTAGACCCGGGAGAAAAACTGTTTTTT. It specifies CASTTLDPGEKLFF.

The chain employs TRBV7-8 and TRBJ2-3; 11 bases are shared with TRBD1. CDR3 size: 17 residues. The V gene end was trimmed by 7 bases and the J gene end by 0 bases; junction bases not matched to a gene: 9. Germline values: CDR1 SGHVS, CDR2 FQNEAQ. DNA for the CDR3: TGTGCCAGCATCCCAGGTGGGGACAGGGGGAGCACAGATACGCAGTATTTT. It yields the protein CASIPGGDRGSTDTQYF.

The chain carries TRBV28 and TRBJ2-7, with 12 bases lining up with TRBD1. This CDR3 contains 16 residues. The V segment lost 6 bases and the J segment 2 bases; nucleotides outside the gene matches: 8. CDR1 and CDR2 (germline): MDHEN, SYDVKM. Here the CDR3 DNA reads TGTGCCAGCAGGGGTCCGGGACAGGGGGCGACCTACGAGCAGTACTTC. As protein: CASRGPGQGATYEQYF.

The CDR3 nucleotides are TGTGCCAGCTCACCTCGCACAGGGATACCGAACACTGAAGCTTTCTTT. This codes for CASSPRTGIPNTEAFF. This chain connects TRBV18 to TRBJ1-1; perhaps TRBD1 as D (6 bases). The germline V and J ends were trimmed by 3 bases and 1 base, with 15 bases remaining between them. Germline V gene sequence: CDR1 KGHSH, CDR2 LQKENI. The CDR3 contains 16 residues.

The chain couples TRBV28 to TRBJ1-2; D is unclear. The CDR3 is 14 amino acids. The V gene's germline CDR1 is MDHEN and CDR2 SYDVKM. V gave up 3 bases and J gave up 1 base, with 9 bases separating them. CDR3 sequence reads: CASSLAAGNYGYTF. DNA of the CDR3: TGTGCCAGCAGTTTGGCAGCGGGTAACTATGGCTACACCTTC.

CDR3 region: CASSEWTGRTGELFF. The CDR3 DNA follows: TGTGCCAGCAGTGAGTGGACAGGGCGCACCGGGGAGCTGTTTTTT. V gene TRBV2 combines with J gene TRBJ2-2; 8 nucleotides match TRBD1. Per the germline V gene, CDR1 is SNHLY and CDR2 is FYNNEI. J gave up 4 bases and V 3 bases, and 4 bases lay outside the gene matches. This CDR3 comprises 15 residues.

The V and J genes are TRBV5-1 and TRBJ2-5; perhaps TRBD2 as D (6 bases). The V gene's germline CDR1 is SGHRS and CDR2 YFSETQ. The CDR3 is 14 residues long. V dropped 0 bases and J dropped 5 bases, with 11 bases sitting between them. DNA for the CDR3: TGCGCCAGCAGCTTGGCAGGAGGGCGGGAGACCCAGTACTTC. Translated, it gives CASSLAGGRETQYF.

The V call is TRBV9, the J call TRBJ1-1; perhaps TRBD1 as D (6 bases). The length of the CDR3 is 13 residues. V lost 4 bases and J lost 1, with 8 bases in between. Germline values: CDR1 SGDLS, CDR2 YYNGEE. The CDR3 protein is CASSLGANTEAFF. DNA for the CDR3: TGTGCCAGCAGCTTGGGGGCGAACACTGAAGCTTTCTTT.

For the CDR3, the DNA is TGTGCCAGCAGCCAGCGGGCGGGCGCTGGCAATCAGCCCCAGCATTTT. This codes for CASSQRAGAGNQPQHF. The V and J genes are TRBV7-2 and TRBJ1-5; D is unclear. The CDR3 covers 16 residues. The germline V gene encodes CDR1 SGHTA and CDR2 FQGNSA. V lost 5 bases and J 2 bases, leaving 16 bases between the germline ends.

V and J are TRBV2 and TRBJ2-1, with D possibly being TRBD2 (6 bases). The V end was cut by 4 bases, the J end by 1 base, with 11 bases between. The CDR3 covers 15 residues. Germline values: CDR1 SNHLY, CDR2 FYNNEI. DNA of the CDR3: TGTGCCAGCAGTGCGGACCGGGGGTCCTACAATGAGCAGTTCTTC. Translation: CASSADRGSYNEQFF.

The V call is TRBV28, the J call TRBJ1-2, with a weak D call TRBD1 (5 bases). The CDR3 is made up of 14 amino acids. V lost 3 bases and J 3 bases, leaving 11 bases between the germline ends. Looked up from germline, CDR1 is MDHEN and CDR2 is SYDVKM. The CDR3 nucleotides are TGTGCCAGCAGTTTTACCAGGGCAGACTATGGCTACACCTTC. It yields the protein CASSFTRADYGYTF.

The chain joins TRBV6-2 or TRBV6-3 to TRBJ1-4; D remains unclear. The germline V gene encodes CDR1 MNHEY and CDR2 SVGEGT. V lost 6 bases and J lost 0, with 8 bases in between. There are 14 residues in the CDR3. For the CDR3, the DNA is TGTGCCAGCAGCACCACAACAACTAATGAAAAACTGTTTTTT. It yields the protein CASSTTTTNEKLFF.

J is TRBJ2-1 and V is TRBV28; 9 positions agree with TRBD1. J gave up 6 bases and V 6 bases, and 9 bases lay outside the gene matches. This CDR3 spans 15 amino acids. Germline CDR1 MDHEN, CDR2 SYDVKM. The CDR3 loop is CASRLPGQGGNEQFF. Here the CDR3 DNA reads TGTGCCAGCAGACTCCCGGGACAGGGAGGCAATGAGCAGTTCTTC. The variable domain in full, completed from reference TRBV28 and TRBJ2-1, reads DVKVTQSSRYLVKRTGEKVFLECVQDMDHENMFWYRQDPGLGLRLIYFSYDVKMKEKGDIPEGYSVSREKKERFSLILESASTNQTSMYLCASRLPGQGGNEQFFGPGTRLTVL.

The V and J genes are TRBV7-9 and TRBJ2-6; D might be TRBD2 (5 bases). The CDR3 has 14 amino acids. The germline CDR1 and CDR2 sequences are SEHNR and FQNEAQ (reference sequence). V lost 4 bases and J lost 11, with 15 bases in between. The CDR3 is CASSSHSVGDVLTF. Written as DNA, the CDR3 is TGTGCCAGCAGCTCTCACAGCGTCGGGGACGTCCTGACTTTC.

V is TRBV7-3 and J is TRBJ2-1; 9 nucleotides align to TRBD2. The CDR3 spans 14 residues. In germline, CDR1 is SGHTA, CDR2 FQGTGA. J gave up 6 bases and V 5 bases, and 5 bases lay outside the gene matches. CDR3 residues: CASSPLGLANEQFF. As DNA, the CDR3 is TGTGCCAGCAGCCCCCTGGGACTAGCCAATGAGCAGTTCTTC.

This chain joins TRBV28 and TRBJ2-1; TRBD2 aligns across 8 bases. Looked up from germline, CDR1 is MDHEN and CDR2 is SYDVKM. This CDR3 has 14 residues. Unmatched junction bases numbered 8, after V lost 4 bases and J lost 9 bases. CDR3 loop: CASSWASGSFEQFF. The CDR3 DNA reads as TGTGCCAGCAGTTGGGCTAGCGGGTCGTTTGAGCAGTTCTTC.

This chain links TRBV5-1 with TRBJ2-3, with TRBD2 matching 11 bases. Germline lookup yields CDR1 SGHRS and CDR2 YFSETQ. The CDR3 has 18 residues. Trimming removed 2 bases from V and 2 bases from J; junction bases left unmatched: 10. The CDR3 loop reads CASSFTVKLAGATDTQYF. Written as DNA, the CDR3 is TGCGCCAGCAGCTTCACCGTGAAACTAGCGGGGGCCACAGATACGCAGTATTTT.

This clone was found once. V gene TRBV3-1 (or the pseudogene TRBV3-2) combines with J gene TRBJ1-2, with D perhaps TRBD1 (6 bases). The CDR3 length is 15 residues. CDR1 is LGHDT and CDR2 is YNNKEL in the germline V gene (reference sequence). Trimming removed 0 bases from V and 5 bases from J, with 13 bases in between. Written as DNA, the CDR3 is TGTGCCAGCAGCCAAGATTCAAAGGGGGATTATGGCTACACCTTC. Its protein is CASSQDSKGDYGYTF.